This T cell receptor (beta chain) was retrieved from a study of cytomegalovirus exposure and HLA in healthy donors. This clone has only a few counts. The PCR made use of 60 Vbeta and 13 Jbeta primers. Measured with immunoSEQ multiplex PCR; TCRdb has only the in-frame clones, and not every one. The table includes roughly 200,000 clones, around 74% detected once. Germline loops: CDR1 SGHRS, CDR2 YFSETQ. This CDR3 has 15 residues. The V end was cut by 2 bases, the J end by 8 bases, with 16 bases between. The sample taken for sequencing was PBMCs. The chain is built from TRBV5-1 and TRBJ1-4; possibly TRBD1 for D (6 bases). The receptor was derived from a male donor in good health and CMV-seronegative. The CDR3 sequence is CASSLIGGPGEKLFF. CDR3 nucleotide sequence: TGCGCCAGCAGCTTAATAGGGGGACCGGGAGAAAAACTGTTTTTT. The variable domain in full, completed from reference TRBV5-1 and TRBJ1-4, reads KAGVTQTPRYLIKTRGQQVTLSCSPISGHRSVSWYQQTPGQGLQFLFEYFSETQRNKGNFPGRFSGRQFSNSRSEMNVSTLELGDSALYLCASSLIGGPGEKLFFGSGTQLSVL.